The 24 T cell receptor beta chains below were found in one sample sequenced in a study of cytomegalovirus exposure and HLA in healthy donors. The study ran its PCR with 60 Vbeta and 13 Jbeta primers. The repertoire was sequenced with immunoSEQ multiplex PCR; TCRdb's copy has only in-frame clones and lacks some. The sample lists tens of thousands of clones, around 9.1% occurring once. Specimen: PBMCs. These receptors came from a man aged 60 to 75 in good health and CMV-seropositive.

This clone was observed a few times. CDR3 region: CAIREGATEAFF. In nucleotides, the CDR3 is TGTGCCATCCGGGAGGGGGCCACTGAAGCTTTCTTT. The chain carries TRBV10-3 and TRBJ1-1; 7 bases map to TRBD1. The germline gives CDR1 ENHRY, CDR2 SYGVKD. The ends lost 8 bases at V and 4 bases at J; junction bases unmatched: 4. The CDR3 has 12 residues.

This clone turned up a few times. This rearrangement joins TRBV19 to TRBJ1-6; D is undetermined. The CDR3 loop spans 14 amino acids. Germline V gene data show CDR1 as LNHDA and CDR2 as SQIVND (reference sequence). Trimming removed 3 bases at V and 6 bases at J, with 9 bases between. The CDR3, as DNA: TGTGCCAGTAGTATGAAGGCGGTTAATTCACCCCTCCACTTT. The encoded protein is CASSMKAVNSPLHF. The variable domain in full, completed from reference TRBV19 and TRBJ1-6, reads DGGITQSPKYLFRKEGQNVTLSCEQNLNHDAMYWYRQDPGQGLRLIYYSQIVNDFQKGDIAEGYSVSREKKESFPLTVTSAQKNPTAFYLCASSMKAVNSPLHFGNGTRLTVT.

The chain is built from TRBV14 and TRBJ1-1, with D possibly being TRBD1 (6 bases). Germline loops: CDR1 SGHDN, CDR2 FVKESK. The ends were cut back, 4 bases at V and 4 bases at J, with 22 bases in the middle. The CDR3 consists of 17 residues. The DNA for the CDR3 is TGTGCCAGCAGCCGAGAATCCTACAGGGCCCTCCCCACTGAAGCTTTCTTT. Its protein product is CASSRESYRALPTEAFF.

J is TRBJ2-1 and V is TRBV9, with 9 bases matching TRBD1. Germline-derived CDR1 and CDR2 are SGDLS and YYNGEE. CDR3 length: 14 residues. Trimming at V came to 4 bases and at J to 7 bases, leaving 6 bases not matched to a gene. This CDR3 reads CASSQGQGLNEQFF. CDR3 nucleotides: TGTGCCAGCAGCCAGGGACAGGGCCTAAATGAGCAGTTCTTC.

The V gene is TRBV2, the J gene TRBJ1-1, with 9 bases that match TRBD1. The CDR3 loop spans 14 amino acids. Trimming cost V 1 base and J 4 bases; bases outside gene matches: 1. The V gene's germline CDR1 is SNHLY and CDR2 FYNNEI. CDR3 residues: CASSEGGQGTEAFF. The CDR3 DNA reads TGTGCCAGCAGTGAAGGGGGACAGGGCACTGAAGCTTTCTTT.

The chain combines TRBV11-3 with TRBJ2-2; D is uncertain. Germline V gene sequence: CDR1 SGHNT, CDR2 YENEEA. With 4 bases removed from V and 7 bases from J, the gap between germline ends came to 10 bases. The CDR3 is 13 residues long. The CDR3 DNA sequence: TGTGCCAGCAGCTCGAAGAGAGACGGGGAGCTGTTTTTT. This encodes CASSSKRDGELFF.

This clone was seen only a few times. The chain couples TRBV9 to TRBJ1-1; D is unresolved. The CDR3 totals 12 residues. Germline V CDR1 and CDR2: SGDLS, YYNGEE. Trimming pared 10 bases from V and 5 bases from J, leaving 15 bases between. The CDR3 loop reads CAPMRPRTEAFF. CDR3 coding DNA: TGTGCCCCCATGAGGCCTCGGACTGAAGCTTTCTTT. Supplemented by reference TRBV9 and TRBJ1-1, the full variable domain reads DSGVTQTPKHLITATGQRVTLRCSPRSGDLSVYWYQQSLDQGLQFLIQYYNGEERAKGNILERFSAQQFPDLHSELNLSSLELGDSALYFCAPMRPRTEAFFGQGTRLTVV.

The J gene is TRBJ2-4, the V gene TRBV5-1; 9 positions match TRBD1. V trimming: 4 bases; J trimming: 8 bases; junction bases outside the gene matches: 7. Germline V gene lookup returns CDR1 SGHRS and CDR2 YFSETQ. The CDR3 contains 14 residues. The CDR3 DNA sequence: TGCGCCAGCAGCATCGGGACAGGGATGGACATTCAGTACTTC. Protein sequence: CASSIGTGMDIQYF.

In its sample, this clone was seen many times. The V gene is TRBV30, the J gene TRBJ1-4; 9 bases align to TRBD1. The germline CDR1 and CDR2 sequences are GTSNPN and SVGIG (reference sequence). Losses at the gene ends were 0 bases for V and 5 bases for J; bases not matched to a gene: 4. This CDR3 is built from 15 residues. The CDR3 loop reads CAWSVGTGSNEKLFF. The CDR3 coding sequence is TGTGCCTGGAGTGTTGGGACAGGGTCAAATGAAAAACTGTTTTTT.

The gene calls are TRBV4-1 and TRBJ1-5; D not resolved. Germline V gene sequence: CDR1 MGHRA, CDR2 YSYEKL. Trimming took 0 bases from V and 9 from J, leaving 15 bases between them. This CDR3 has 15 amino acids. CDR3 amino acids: CASSQDNTIGRPQHF. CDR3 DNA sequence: TGCGCCAGCAGCCAAGATAACACAATCGGGAGGCCCCAGCATTTT.

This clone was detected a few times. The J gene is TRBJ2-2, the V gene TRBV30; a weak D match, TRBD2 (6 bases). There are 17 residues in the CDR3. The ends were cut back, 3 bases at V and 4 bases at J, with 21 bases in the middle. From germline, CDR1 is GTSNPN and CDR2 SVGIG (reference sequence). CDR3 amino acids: CAWRDSRLEGPTGELFF. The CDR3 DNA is TGTGCCTGGAGAGATTCCCGACTAGAGGGGCCCACCGGGGAGCTGTTTTTT. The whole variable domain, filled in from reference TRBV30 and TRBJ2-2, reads SQTIHQWPATLVQPVGSPLSLECTVEGTSNPNLYWYRQAAGRGLQLLFYSVGIGQISSEVPQNLSASRPQDRQFILSSKKLLLSDSGFYLCAWRDSRLEGPTGELFFGEGSRLTVL.

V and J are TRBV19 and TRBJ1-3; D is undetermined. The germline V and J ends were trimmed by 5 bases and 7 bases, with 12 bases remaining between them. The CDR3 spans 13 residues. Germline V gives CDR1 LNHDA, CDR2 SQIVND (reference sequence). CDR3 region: CASSSEVGNTIYF. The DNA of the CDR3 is TGTGCCAGTAGTTCCGAGGTCGGGAACACCATATATTTT.

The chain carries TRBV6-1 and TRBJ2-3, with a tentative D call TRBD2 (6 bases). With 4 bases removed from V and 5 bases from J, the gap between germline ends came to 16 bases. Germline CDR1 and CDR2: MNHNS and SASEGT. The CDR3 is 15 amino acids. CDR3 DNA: TGTGCCAGCAGTGTATCGACTAGACCGGGAGATACGCAGTATTTT. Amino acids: CASSVSTRPGDTQYF.

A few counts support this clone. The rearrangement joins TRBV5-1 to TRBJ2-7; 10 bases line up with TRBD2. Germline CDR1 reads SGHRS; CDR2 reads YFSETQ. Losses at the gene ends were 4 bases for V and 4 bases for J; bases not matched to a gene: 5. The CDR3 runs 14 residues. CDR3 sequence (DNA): TGCGCCAGCAGCCCGAGCGGGGGGGCGTACGAGCAGTACGTC. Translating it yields CASSPSGGAYEQYV.

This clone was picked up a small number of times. CDR3 DNA: TGTGCCAGCAGTTACCCGGGCACAGGGGAAACTGAAGCTTTCTTT. Translated, it gives CASSYPGTGETEAFF. The rearrangement uses TRBV6-6 and TRBJ1-1; 7 bases line up with TRBD1. CDR3 length: 15 residues. Trimming at V came to 2 bases and at J to 5 bases, leaving 8 bases not matched to a gene. Germline CDR1 and CDR2: MNHNY and SVGAGI (reference sequence).

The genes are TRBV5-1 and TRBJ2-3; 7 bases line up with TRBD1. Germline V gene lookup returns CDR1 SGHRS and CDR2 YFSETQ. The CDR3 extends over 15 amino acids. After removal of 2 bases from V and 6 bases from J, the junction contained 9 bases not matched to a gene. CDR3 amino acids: CASSFLAGGPDTQYF. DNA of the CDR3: TGCGCCAGCAGCTTTCTTGCAGGGGGACCCGATACGCAGTATTTT.

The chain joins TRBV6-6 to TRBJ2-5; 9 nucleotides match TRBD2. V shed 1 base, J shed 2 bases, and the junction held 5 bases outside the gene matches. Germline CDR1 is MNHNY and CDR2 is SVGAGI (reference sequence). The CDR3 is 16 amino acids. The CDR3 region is CASSYWLAGKQETQYF. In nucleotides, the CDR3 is TGTGCCAGCAGTTACTGGCTAGCGGGAAAACAAGAGACCCAGTACTTC.

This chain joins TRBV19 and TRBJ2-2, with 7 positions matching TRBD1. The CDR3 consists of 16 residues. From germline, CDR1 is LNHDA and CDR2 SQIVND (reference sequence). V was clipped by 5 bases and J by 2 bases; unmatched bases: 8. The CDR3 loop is CASSPQDRINTGELFF. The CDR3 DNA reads TGTGCCAGTAGTCCCCAGGACAGGATCAACACCGGGGAGCTGTTTTTT.

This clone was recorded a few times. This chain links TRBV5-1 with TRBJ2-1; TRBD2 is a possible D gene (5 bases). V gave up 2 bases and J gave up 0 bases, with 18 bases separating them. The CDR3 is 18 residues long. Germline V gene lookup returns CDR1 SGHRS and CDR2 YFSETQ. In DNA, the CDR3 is TGCGCCAGCAGCTTAGGGCCCGGACTCCAGAGCTCCTACAATGAGCAGTTCTTC. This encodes CASSLGPGLQSSYNEQFF.

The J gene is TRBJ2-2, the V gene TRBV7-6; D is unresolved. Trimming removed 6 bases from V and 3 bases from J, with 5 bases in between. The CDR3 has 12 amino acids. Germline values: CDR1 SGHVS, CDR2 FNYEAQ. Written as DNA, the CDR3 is TGTGCCAGCAGACCGGACACCGGGGAGCTGTTTTTT. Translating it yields CASRPDTGELFF.

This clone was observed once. The CDR3 nucleotides read TGTGCCAGCAGCTTAGTCGGGACAGGTAACAATGAGCAGTTCTTC. Its protein is CASSLVGTGNNEQFF. The V and J genes are TRBV11-3 and TRBJ2-1; 8 bases align to TRBD1. The CDR3 length is 15 residues. After removal of 1 base from V and 5 bases from J, the junction contained 4 bases not matched to a gene. CDR1 is SGHNT, CDR2 YENEEA, per germline.

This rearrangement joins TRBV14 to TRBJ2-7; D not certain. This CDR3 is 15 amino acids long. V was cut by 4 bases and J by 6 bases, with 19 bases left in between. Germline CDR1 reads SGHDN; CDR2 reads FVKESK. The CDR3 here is CASSLTGQRLSEQYF. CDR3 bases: TGTGCCAGCAGCCTGACGGGTCAGAGGCTCAGCGAGCAGTACTTC.

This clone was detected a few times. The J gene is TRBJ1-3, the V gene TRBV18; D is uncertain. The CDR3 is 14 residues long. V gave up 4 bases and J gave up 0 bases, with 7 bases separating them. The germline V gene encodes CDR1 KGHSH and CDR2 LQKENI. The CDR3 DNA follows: TGTGCCAGCTCACGTCCAGGCTCTGGAAACACCATATATTTT. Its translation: CASSRPGSGNTIYF.

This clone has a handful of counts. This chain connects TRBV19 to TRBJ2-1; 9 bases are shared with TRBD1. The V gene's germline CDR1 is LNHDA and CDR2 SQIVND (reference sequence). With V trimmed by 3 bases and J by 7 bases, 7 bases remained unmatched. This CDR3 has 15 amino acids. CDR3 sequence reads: CASSIPLTGGNEQFF. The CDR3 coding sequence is TGTGCCAGTAGTATCCCCTTGACAGGGGGGAATGAGCAGTTCTTC.